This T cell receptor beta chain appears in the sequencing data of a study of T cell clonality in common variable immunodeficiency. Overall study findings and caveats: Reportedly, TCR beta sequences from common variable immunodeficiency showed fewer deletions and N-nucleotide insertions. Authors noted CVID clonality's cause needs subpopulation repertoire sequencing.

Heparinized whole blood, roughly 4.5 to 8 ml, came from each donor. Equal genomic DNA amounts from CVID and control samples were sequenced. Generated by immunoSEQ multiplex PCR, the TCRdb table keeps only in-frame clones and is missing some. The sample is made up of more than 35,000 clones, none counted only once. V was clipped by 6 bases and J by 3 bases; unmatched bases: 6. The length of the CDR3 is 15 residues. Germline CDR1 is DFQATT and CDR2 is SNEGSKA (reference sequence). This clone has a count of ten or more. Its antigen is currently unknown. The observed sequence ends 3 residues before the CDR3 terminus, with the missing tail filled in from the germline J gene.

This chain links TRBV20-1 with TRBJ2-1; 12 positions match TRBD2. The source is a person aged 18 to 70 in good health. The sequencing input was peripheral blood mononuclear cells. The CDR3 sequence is CSAPTSGGFYNEQFF. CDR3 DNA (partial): TGCAGTGCCCCGACTAGCGGGGGCTTCTACAATGAG.